This T cell receptor (beta chain) appears in the sequencing data of a study of OX40 agonist ivuxolimab in advanced cancers. This CDR3 region has 14 residues. CDR1 SGHTA and CDR2 FQGTGA come from the germline V gene. The ends were cut back, 5 bases at V and 1 base at J, with 8 bases in the middle. The assay was immunoSEQ multiplex PCR, and TCRdb's table has in-frame clones only and misses some. The sample includes around 83,000 clones, roughly 80% of them seen just once. The material was CD4+ or CD8+ T cells sorted from blood, obtained in a trial of the OX40 agonist ivuxolimab. This chain joins TRBV7-3 and TRBJ2-2, with no clear D. This receptor was identified in an adult with an advanced solid tumor such as melanoma, head and neck, liver or kidney cancer. This CDR3 is CASSRRMNTGELFF. CDR3 sequence (DNA): TGTGCCAGCAGCCGCCGAATGAACACCGGGGAGCTGTTTTTT.